These 21 T cell receptor beta chains were all obtained from the same sample, sequenced in a study of blood T cell repertoires in COVID-19. Produced via immunoSEQ multiplex PCR; TCRdb's table is partial and in-frame only. The data contain roughly 240,000 clones, 70% to 85% of them singletons. Specimen: peripheral blood. The receptors stem from a man aged 40-50 years who had recovered from COVID-19.

Regarding this clone: Other DNA sequences of this sample code for an identical CDR3. This sequence joins TRBV11-2 and TRBJ1-1; 7 bases are shared with TRBD1. Trimming at V came to 4 bases and at J to 0 bases, leaving 5 bases not matched to a gene. Germline loops: CDR1 SGHAT, CDR2 FQNNGV. There are 15 residues in the CDR3. CDR3 in DNA: TGTGCCAGCAGCTCCACCGGGACAGTGAACACTGAAGCTTTCTTT. Protein product: CASSSTGTVNTEAFF.

This chain joins TRBV27 and TRBJ1-4; D unclear. CDR1 and CDR2 from the germline V gene are MNHEY and SMNVEV (reference sequence). This CDR3 is built from 13 residues. The V and J ends lost 9 bases and 1 base respectively, with 9 bases between them. CDR3 nucleotides: TGTGCCAGGCGGCTATTAACTAATGAAAAACTGTTTTTT. Amino acid sequence: CARRLLTNEKLFF.

This clone has only one observation. The V gene is TRBV6-2 or TRBV6-3, the J gene TRBJ2-1; 7 bases are a match to TRBD2. Germline V gene lookup returns CDR1 MNHEY and CDR2 SVGEGT. V shed 2 bases, J shed 9 bases, and the junction held 4 bases outside the gene matches. The CDR3 contains 13 residues. Here the CDR3 reads CASSYREDGEQFF. CDR3 bases: TGTGCCAGCAGTTACCGGGAGGACGGTGAGCAGTTCTTC.

This chain uses TRBV27 with TRBJ1-2, with 8 bases fitting TRBD1. CDR3 length: 14 amino acids. The germline gives CDR1 MNHEY, CDR2 SMNVEV (reference sequence). With 5 bases clipped from V and 8 bases from J, the junction kept 10 bases outside the gene matches. The CDR3 DNA reads TGTGCCAGCAGTGCTACAGGGGGTCATCGAGGCTACACCTTC. Amino acids: CASSATGGHRGYTF.

This clone was observed a few times. This chain connects TRBV7-9 to TRBJ1-5; a weak D match, TRBD1 (6 bases). Looked up from germline, CDR1 is SEHNR and CDR2 is FQNEAQ (reference sequence). The V end was cut by 1 base, the J end by 6 bases, with 19 bases between. The CDR3 loop spans 17 amino acids. The CDR3 nucleotides read TGTGCCAGCAGCTTAGGTGTGGGTAGACAGGATACTCAGCCCCAGCATTTT. It specifies CASSLGVGRQDTQPQHF.

J is TRBJ1-1 and V is TRBV6-6; possibly TRBD1 for D (5 bases). V was shortened by 2 bases and J by 4 bases, with 11 bases between the two germline ends. The germline V gene has CDR1 MNHNY and CDR2 SVGAGI (reference sequence). This CDR3 region has 14 residues. CDR3 in amino acids: CASSYRGEGTEAFF. CDR3 coding DNA: TGTGCCAGCAGTTACCGGGGGGAGGGCACTGAAGCTTTCTTT.

The rearrangement uses TRBV6-5 and TRBJ2-5; D may be TRBD2 (5 bases). Per the germline V gene, CDR1 is MNHEY and CDR2 is SVGAGI. Trimming stripped 0 bases from V and 4 bases from J, with 6 bases between. The CDR3 has 13 residues. CDR3 DNA sequence: TGTGCCAGCAGTTACTCGAGGGCAGAGACCCAGTACTTC. Translating it yields CASSYSRAETQYF.

The chain is built from TRBV30 and TRBJ1-3, with unresolved D. Looked up from germline, CDR1 is GTSNPN and CDR2 is SVGIG (reference sequence). The CDR3 totals 14 residues. The V end lost 3 bases, the J end lost 0 bases, and 9 bases lay between the germline ends. The CDR3 DNA is TGTGCCTGGAGGAGGCTCCGCTCTGGAAACACCATATATTTT. Protein product: CAWRRLRSGNTIYF.

The V and J genes are TRBV29-1 and TRBJ1-5, with TRBD1 matching over 9 bases. V was pared by 5 bases and J by 4 bases, with 6 bases of the junction left unmatched. The germline gives CDR1 SQVTM, CDR2 ANQGSEA. The CDR3 has 14 amino acids. The CDR3 bases are TGCAGCGTTCGCGGACAGGGGTGGAATCAGCCCCAGCATTTT. Translated: CSVRGQGWNQPQHF.

The chain combines TRBV6-5 with TRBJ2-4; maybe TRBD2 (5 bases). Germline V CDR1 and CDR2: MNHEY, SVGAGI. Trimming cost V 6 bases and J 10 bases, with 16 bases left between them. The length of the CDR3 is 13 residues. The CDR3 here is CASSHPGLEIQYF. The CDR3 DNA follows: TGTGCCAGCAGCCACCCTGGACTGGAGATTCAGTACTTC.

This clone was recorded a few times. The chain joins TRBV24-1 to TRBJ1-5; no firm D call. Trimming took 5 bases from V and 0 from J, leaving 10 bases between them. The CDR3 is 15 residues long. CDR1 and CDR2 from the germline V gene are KGHDR and SFDVKD. CDR3 nucleotide sequence: TGTGCCACCAGTGCTCTGTCAGGTAGCAATCAGCCCCAGCATTTT. This translates into CATSALSGSNQPQHF.

This chain connects TRBV7-2 to TRBJ1-2; the D gene is possibly TRBD1 (5 bases). CDR3 length: 16 residues. The germline V gene encodes CDR1 SGHTA and CDR2 FQGNSA. V lost 1 base and J 0 bases, leaving 12 bases between the germline ends. The CDR3 coding sequence is TGTGCCAGCAGCTTAGTAAGCGGGGCGCCTAACTATGGCTACACCTTC. Its protein product is CASSLVSGAPNYGYTF. Combining the CDR3 with reference TRBV7-2 and TRBJ1-2 gives the whole variable domain GAGVSQSPSNKVTEKGKDVELRCDPISGHTALYWYRQSLGQGLEFLIYFQGNSAPDKSGLPSDRFSAERTGGSVSTLTIQRTQQEDSAVYLCASSLVSGAPNYGYTFGSGTRLTVV.

This chain connects TRBV19 to TRBJ1-5; tentative D call: TRBD1 (6 bases). Germline values: CDR1 LNHDA, CDR2 SQIVND (reference sequence). The ends were cut back, 4 bases at V and 4 bases at J, with 14 bases in the middle. This CDR3 spans 15 amino acids. CDR3 bases: TGTGCCAGTAGTACCTGGACAGATAATAATCAGCCCCAGCATTTT. Encoded protein: CASSTWTDNNQPQHF.

J is TRBJ1-3 and V is TRBV7-9, with 8 positions matching TRBD1. This CDR3 has 15 amino acids. The ends lost 2 bases at V and 4 bases at J; junction bases unmatched: 4. Germline-derived CDR1 and CDR2 are SEHNR and FQNEAQ (reference sequence). The CDR3 protein is CASSLPGGEGNTIYF. The CDR3 bases are TGTGCCAGCAGCTTACCAGGGGGCGAGGGAAACACCATATATTTT.

The chain recombines TRBV30 with TRBJ2-5; 10 bases map to TRBD1. The V and J ends lost 1 base and 4 bases, in that order; junction bases with no gene match: 3. The CDR3 sequence is 14 residues long. Germline lookup yields CDR1 GTSNPN and CDR2 SVGIG (reference sequence). The CDR3 is CAWSGGTGVETQYF. CDR3 coding DNA: TGTGCCTGGAGTGGGGGGACAGGGGTAGAGACCCAGTACTTC.

This clone was found once. V usage is TRBV27 and J usage is TRBJ2-7; a possible D gene is TRBD1 (6 bases). The V end was cut by 5 bases, the J end by 4 bases, with 15 bases between. CDR1 is MNHEY, CDR2 SMNVEV, per germline (reference sequence). CDR3 length equals 14 residues. The CDR3 sequence: CASSATGTSYEQYF. CDR3 sequence (DNA): TGTGCCAGCAGTGCTACCGGGACATCTTACGAGCAGTACTTC.

This clone showed up just once. The V and J genes are TRBV12-5 and TRBJ2-3, with a tentative D call TRBD2 (6 bases). This CDR3 has 15 amino acids. V lost 5 bases, J lost 0 bases, and 12 bases lay in between. Germline V lookup: CDR1 LGHNT, CDR2 FRNRAP. The CDR3 bases are TGTGCTAGTGGTCCTGGGACTTCTAGCACAGATACGCAGTATTTT. It yields the protein CASGPGTSSTDTQYF.

The chain couples TRBV2 to TRBJ2-5; D gene uncertain. V lost 5 bases, J lost 4 bases, and 11 bases lay in between. The length of the CDR3 is 13 residues. The germline gives CDR1 SNHLY, CDR2 FYNNEI. Here the CDR3 DNA reads TGTGCCAGCAGTTGGGTTAGAGGAGAGACCCAGTACTTC. This codes for CASSWVRGETQYF.

The rearrangement joins TRBV27 to TRBJ2-7; the match to TRBD2 covers 7 bases. CDR1 and CDR2 from the germline V gene are MNHEY and SMNVEV (reference sequence). The CDR3 contains 15 residues. With V trimmed by 6 bases and J by 0 bases, 8 bases remained unmatched. Here the CDR3 DNA reads TGTGCCAGCAGAGCGAGGCTAGCGGTCTCCTACGAGCAGTACTTC. Translation gives CASRARLAVSYEQYF.

CDR3 region: CASSFRGGNYNEQFF. CDR3 bases: TGTGCCAGCAGCTTTAGGGGCGGGAACTACAATGAGCAGTTCTTC. V usage is TRBV5-4 and J usage is TRBJ2-1; weak D call: TRBD2 (6 bases). Deletions cut 2 bases from V and 3 bases from J, with 12 bases between. CDR3 size: 15 residues. Germline assignment: CDR1 SGHNT and CDR2 YYREEE (reference sequence).

This chain joins TRBV18 and TRBJ1-4; D gene uncertain. Germline values: CDR1 KGHSH, CDR2 LQKENI. Trimming cost V 4 bases and J 3 bases, with 24 bases left between them. The CDR3 is 19 residues long. As DNA, the CDR3 is TGTGCCAGCTCACGGGTCCTTCCCGCTCGCGGGGAGGCTAATGAAAAACTGTTTTTT. Translated: CASSRVLPARGEANEKLFF.